This T cell receptor (beta chain) was captured in a study of post-analysis software for immune sequencing data (dated by TCRdb to between 2015 and 2017). The study in broad terms: The recorded disease courses included relapsing-remitting, secondary progressive and progressive-relapsing multiple sclerosis, and some patients had no subtype annotation. A subset of samples was prepared in parallel using single-end sample barcoding, then pooled and co-amplified after Illumina adapter ligation. The patient repertoires were compared against approximately ten previously published healthy control repertoires obtained from donors aged roughly 6 to 28 years. Broader findings and caveats from the paper: The multiple sclerosis patient group was slightly younger than the control group. Direct clustering with F measure showed strong co-clustering of samples prepared in the same batch, prompting a batch-effect correction. Normalized Chao1 diversity was significantly lower in multiple sclerosis patients than controls, suggesting substantial peripheral T-cell clonal expansion.

Library creation used PCR. The sequencer was an Illumina HiSeq 2500. To reduce PCR and sequencing biases, unique molecular identifiers were incorporated into the TCR beta cDNA libraries. Some 500,000 cDNA molecules were obtained per 1 to 10 million input T cells, so each molecule approximated one T cell. The patient libraries were prepared and sequenced using the same protocol as the earlier healthy control dataset. Within a given batch, samples were prepared together, multiplexed and sequenced on the same HiSeq lane. In the source study's methods: MIGEC handled the raw barcoded reads, throwing out single-read molecular identifier groups before consensus assembly and CDR3 extraction. VDJtools was used for post-analysis of the clonotype tables, with diversity normalized by down-sampling every dataset to the smallest sample size. To correct batch-related cross-sample contamination, repertoire overlap clustering matched CDR3 amino acid sequences but not nucleotide sequences. TCRdb cleaned the public reads at Q25 with fastp, built clones with MiXCR and kept in-frame beta chains. Each record represents a unique CDR3 protein, reported with the most common genes and DNA among its rows. The V and J calls and clone size are TCRdb's, not the authors'. A total of over 700,000 distinct CDR3 sequences appear in this sample, approximately 30% of them only once. Roughly 0.54% of the sample comes from the top ten.

To demonstrate the VDJtools post-analysis software, TCR beta repertoires were profiled from the peripheral blood of 13 young patients with multiple sclerosis. The multiple sclerosis patients were children and adolescents between about 6 and 16 years of age. As concerns this clonotype: Its antigen is currently not known. No base quality values were provided; no much bigger clone lies one nucleotide off.

The sequencing input was blood. This TCR came from a girl aged 10 to 17 with multiple sclerosis.

CDR3 loop: CASSEAYNYGYTF. The nucleotides read TGTGCCAGCAGTGAAGCCTACAACTATGGCTACACCTTC. This sequence uses TRBV6-1 and TRBJ1-2, with no reliable assignment of the D segment. Per the germline V gene, MNHNS is the CDR1 and SASEGT is the CDR2. The trim is 0 bases for V and 2 bases for J, with a gap of 4 bases between the germline ends. Spanning cysteine to phenylalanine, the CDR3 consists of 13 amino acids. Just CDR3 DNA is preserved here, 39 bases in frame from base 1.